The entry that follows covers one T cell receptor (beta chain) sequence. The sample comes from a study of blood T cell repertoires in COVID-19. Across the whole study: Sources were T cells, B-cell-depleted T cells, or PBMCs; the material itself was cDNA or gDNA.

Authors' processing steps: Nucleated cell counts were estimated from reference gene primer amplification. Some clones are missing from TCRdb's copy, which holds only in-frame ones; the method was immunoSEQ multiplex PCR. That table supplies the V and J calls and clone size; D and trimming were determined from the DNA. The data hold hundreds of thousands of clones, with roughly nine tenths observed a single time. The cohort comprised adults aged about 18 to 90 years residing in about 25 US areas. In assigning cohorts, the study relied on participant-reported clinical history. Germline assignment: CDR1 MNHEY and CDR2 SVGEGT. V was cut by 5 bases and J by 5 bases, with 10 bases left in between. The CDR3 totals 13 residues.

This chain connects TRBV6-2 or TRBV6-3 to TRBJ1-5; D not certain. This sequence originates from a woman between 45 and 65 years old in a cohort exposed to, infected with or recovered from COVID-19 (not recorded which). The specimen was PBMCs or T cells enriched from blood (not recorded which). The CDR3 nucleotides read TGTGCCAGCAGTCAGTGGACTCATCAGCCCCAGCATTTT. Its protein product is CASSQWTHQPQHF.